This T cell receptor (beta chain) was identified during a study of shared clonotypes between healthy human individuals. Broader study findings: A limitation of the genetic and exposure-history diversity represented arose from few donors. Among non-shared clonotypes, generation probabilities were lower than among those shared by all four donors.

CDR3 length: 16 amino acids. Trimming at V came to 4 bases and at J to 3 bases, leaving 8 bases not matched to a gene. The germline CDR1 and CDR2 sequences are MNHNS and SASEGT. Note on this clone: Its antigen remains unidentified.

Measured with immunoSEQ multiplex PCR; TCRdb has only the in-frame clones, and not every one. The sample lists fewer than 2.5 million clones, 93% seen once, with 0.36% in the top ten. Healthy adults negative for HIV, lacking recent acute infections or vaccinations, served as donors. The sequencing input was naive CD4+ T cells from PBMCs. Regarding subset: CD45RA+ positively selected. The chain combines TRBV6-1 with TRBJ2-2; TRBD2 aligns across 7 bases. This clonotype originated in a young man in good health. Some clones in this sample may be carry-over from other donors' samples. The CDR3 loop is CASSARGGLDTGELFF. Here the CDR3 DNA reads TGTGCCAGCAGTGCTAGGGGAGGGTTGGACACCGGGGAGCTGTTTTTT.